These 14 T cell receptor beta chains were sequenced from one sample in a study of blood T cell repertoires in COVID-19. The protocol was immunoSEQ multiplex PCR, while the TCRdb copy is restricted to in-frame clones and leaves out a portion. Among 30,000 to 35,000 clones, around 80% were seen once, and the ten largest hold roughly 7%. The sequencing sample was made of peripheral blood. These receptors were obtained from a woman in her sixties or seventies with acute or convalescent COVID-19.

CDR3 DNA: TGTGCCAGCAGCCCCGGGACACCAGCCTACGAGCAGTACTTC. This codes for CASSPGTPAYEQYF. The chain employs TRBV5-5 and TRBJ2-7, with D maybe TRBD1 (6 bases). This CDR3 has 14 amino acids. With 4 bases removed from V and 2 bases from J, the gap between germline ends came to 13 bases. Looked up from germline, CDR1 is SGHKS and CDR2 is YYEKEE (reference sequence).

The rearrangement links TRBV3-1 (or the pseudogene TRBV3-2) to TRBJ2-3; possible D gene TRBD2, 6 bases. Germline-derived CDR1 and CDR2 are LGHDT and YNNKEL (reference sequence). CDR3 length: 18 amino acids. Trimming took 1 base from V and 3 from J, leaving 20 bases between them. The CDR3 nucleotides read TGTGCCAGCAGCCAAGGAGTAGGTGGCTCGGCGGGGACAGATACGCAGTATTTT. Encoded protein: CASSQGVGGSAGTDTQYF.

This chain connects TRBV10-3 to TRBJ1-1; 7 bases agree with TRBD1. This CDR3 has 13 residues. Losses at the gene ends were 7 bases for V and 0 bases for J; bases not matched to a gene: 2. Germline loops: CDR1 ENHRY, CDR2 SYGVKD. CDR3 bases: TGTGCCATCACGGGACAGTTGAACACTGAAGCTTTCTTT. Its protein is CAITGQLNTEAFF.

The chain employs TRBV12-3 or TRBV12-4 and TRBJ1-6, with D uncertain. The CDR3 runs 12 residues. V was clipped by 5 bases and J by 3 bases, with 2 bases between them. This CDR3 reads CASSHYNSPLHF. CDR3 sequence (DNA): TGTGCCAGCAGTCACTATAATTCACCCCTCCACTTT.

The rearrangement uses TRBV5-6 and TRBJ1-2; D is perhaps TRBD1 (5 bases). The germline gives CDR1 SGHDT, CDR2 YYEEEE. This CDR3 is 14 amino acids long. V was pared by 4 bases and J by 1 base, with 11 bases between. CDR3 region: CASSPRGVNYGYTF. The CDR3 nucleotides read TGTGCCAGCAGCCCCCGGGGGGTTAACTATGGCTACACCTTC.

This chain connects TRBV10-1 to TRBJ2-1, with a possible D match to TRBD2 (5 bases). Germline lookup yields CDR1 WNHNN and CDR2 SYGVQD (reference sequence). V shed 2 bases and J shed 4 bases, with 12 bases lying between them. CDR3 length: 15 residues. The chain's CDR3 is CASSEGGSGYNEQFF. As DNA, the CDR3 is TGCGCCAGCAGTGAGGGAGGATCGGGGTACAATGAGCAGTTCTTC.

This chain uses TRBV2 with TRBJ1-2; 9 nucleotides agree with TRBD1. J gave up 4 bases and V 7 bases, and 10 bases lay outside the gene matches. CDR3 length: 15 amino acids. CDR1 and CDR2 from the germline V gene are SNHLY and FYNNEI. The DNA for the CDR3 is TGTGCCAGCACCGGGACAGGGAAGGTTATCTATGGCTACACCTTC. This sequence encodes CASTGTGKVIYGYTF.

This clone was seen a single time. The chain uses TRBV3-1 (or the pseudogene TRBV3-2) and TRBJ2-3; 7 bases line up with TRBD2. Germline V gene data show CDR1 as LGHDT and CDR2 as YNNKEL (reference sequence). The CDR3 extends over 15 amino acids. Trimming cost V 5 bases and J 0 bases; bases outside gene matches: 5. The CDR3 loop reads CASSGRGTSTDTQYF. The CDR3 bases are TGTGCCAGCAGCGGGCGGGGGACTAGCACAGATACGCAGTATTTT.

This rearrangement joins TRBV11-2 to TRBJ2-7; TRBD2 matches at 13 bases. The CDR3 spans 16 residues. J was trimmed by 3 bases and V by 1 base; bases with no gene match: 3. Per germline, CDR1 SGHAT and CDR2 FQNNGV. CDR3 residues: CASSLGTSGGVYEQYF. CDR3 DNA: TGTGCCAGCAGCTTAGGGACTAGCGGGGGTGTCTACGAGCAGTACTTC.

The chain carries TRBV19 and TRBJ1-1, with 7 bases identical to TRBD1. This CDR3 comprises 15 residues. J was trimmed by 1 base and V by 5 bases; bases with no gene match: 7. CDR1 and CDR2 from the germline V gene are LNHDA and SQIVND (reference sequence). CDR3 loop: CASSPQTGSNTEAFF. Here the CDR3 DNA reads TGTGCCAGTAGTCCTCAGACAGGGTCGAACACTGAAGCTTTCTTT.

This chain uses TRBV5-6 with TRBJ2-1; 7 bases map to TRBD1. This CDR3 spans 17 amino acids. Germline values: CDR1 SGHDT, CDR2 YYEEEE. The ends lost 0 bases at V and 8 bases at J; junction bases unmatched: 14. Here the CDR3 DNA reads TGTGCCAGCAGCTTGGTCGCAGGGGGTTCTGATTCGGATGAGCAGTTCTTC. It codes for CASSLVAGGSDSDEQFF.

This clone was seen once. The rearrangement links TRBV9 to TRBJ2-2; 10 positions agree with TRBD1. The CDR3 length is 14 residues. Unmatched junction bases numbered 2, after V lost 2 bases and J lost 7 bases. Looked up from germline, CDR1 is SGDLS and CDR2 is YYNGEE. CDR3 DNA: TGTGCCAGCAGCGTGGGACAGGGGCACGGGGAGCTGTTTTTT. Translating it yields CASSVGQGHGELFF. Combining the CDR3 with reference TRBV9 and TRBJ2-2 gives the whole variable domain DSGVTQTPKHLITATGQRVTLRCSPRSGDLSVYWYQQSLDQGLQFLIQYYNGEERAKGNILERFSAQQFPDLHSELNLSSLELGDSALYFCASSVGQGHGELFFGEGSRLTVL.

This clone occurred a few times. This sequence joins TRBV7-6 and TRBJ2-1; TRBD2 might be the D (5 bases). The CDR3 length is 13 residues. Trimming removed 5 bases at V and 4 bases at J, with 9 bases between. Germline V CDR1 and CDR2: SGHVS, FNYEAQ. The CDR3 DNA follows: TGTGCCAGCAGCCCGGGAACTTACAATGAGCAGTTCTTC. Protein: CASSPGTYNEQFF.

This clone came up a few times. This chain joins TRBV4-1 and TRBJ1-6; D gene unclear. The ends were cut back, 0 bases at V and 7 bases at J, with 13 bases in the middle. Germline V gene data show CDR1 as MGHRA and CDR2 as YSYEKL. This CDR3 is built from 16 residues. CDR3 nucleotides: TGCGCCAGCAGCCAAGACCCGCGGGCGTCCAATTCACCCCTCCACTTT. Translating it yields CASSQDPRASNSPLHF.